What follows are 15 T cell receptor beta chains derived from one specimen sequenced in a study of cytomegalovirus exposure and HLA in healthy donors. PCR employed 60 Vbeta and 13 Jbeta primers. Clones were read by immunoSEQ multiplex PCR, and TCRdb kept only the in-frame ones, dropping some. This sample carries about 110,000 clones, roughly 15% of them seen once, and the ten largest clones take 0.83%. Sequencing was carried out using PBMCs. The receptors stem from a female donor in good health and CMV-seronegative.

This clone was seen only a few times. For the CDR3, the DNA is TGTGCCAGCGCGCGGGGGACAGGGAACACTGAAGCTTTCTTT. Its translation is CASARGTGNTEAFF. The chain uses TRBV2 and TRBJ1-1, with 8 positions matching TRBD1. With 8 bases clipped from V and 1 base from J, the junction kept 6 bases outside the gene matches. CDR1 and CDR2 (germline): SNHLY, FYNNEI. CDR3 length: 14 residues.

The CDR3 here is CAWRTGFSGNTIYF. In nucleotides, the CDR3 is TGTGCCTGGCGGACAGGATTCTCTGGAAACACCATATATTTT. This chain joins TRBV30 and TRBJ1-3, with 7 bases aligning to TRBD1. Unmatched junction bases numbered 4, after V lost 5 bases and J lost 0 bases. Germline V gives CDR1 GTSNPN, CDR2 SVGIG (reference sequence). This CDR3 is built from 14 residues.

This clone was seen more than once but under ten times. CDR3 sequence (DNA): TGCGCCAGCAGTCCCATCTGGGGGCCGGCGGCAGATACGCAGTATTTT. Protein sequence: CASSPIWGPAADTQYF. The chain joins TRBV4-1 to TRBJ2-3; TRBD1 might be the D (6 bases). This CDR3 has 16 amino acids. The germline gives CDR1 MGHRA, CDR2 YSYEKL. The ends were cut back, 6 bases at V and 4 bases at J, with 20 bases in the middle.

The chain is built from TRBV5-4 and TRBJ1-4, with TRBD1 identical over 11 bases. The CDR3 consists of 19 residues. The ends lost 4 bases at V and 8 bases at J; junction bases unmatched: 19. Germline V gene lookup returns CDR1 SGHNT and CDR2 YYREEE (reference sequence). CDR3 in DNA: TGTGCCAGCAGCGCTGGCCGGGACAGGGGGGGCGGTCGTCAGGAAAAACTGTTTTTT. Its translation is CASSAGRDRGGGRQEKLFF.

V usage is TRBV2 and J usage is TRBJ2-3, with D uncertain. The CDR3 runs 12 residues. Germline V gene lookup returns CDR1 SNHLY and CDR2 FYNNEI. The V gene lost 10 bases and the J gene lost 6 bases, with 14 bases spanning the gap. CDR3 sequence reads: CATRYAGDTQYF. The CDR3 DNA follows: TGTGCCACCCGTTACGCCGGGGATACGCAGTATTTT.

This clone showed up just a few times. The chain employs TRBV7-3 and TRBJ2-1, with 10 bases matching TRBD2. The CDR3 has 16 residues. Germline V CDR1 and CDR2: SGHTA, FQGTGA. The V gene end was trimmed by 5 bases and the J gene end by 6 bases; junction bases not matched to a gene: 10. DNA of the CDR3: TGTGCCAGCAGCCCATACGGACTAGCGGAGGCCAATGAGCAGTTCTTC. Encoded protein: CASSPYGLAEANEQFF.

The chain employs TRBV11-2 and TRBJ1-1, with D possibly being TRBD1 (5 bases). Between the trimmed V and J ends, which lost 1 base and 9 bases, there was a span of 9 bases. CDR1 SGHAT and CDR2 FQNNGV come from the germline V gene. CDR3 length: 12 residues. Written as DNA, the CDR3 is TGTGCCAGCAGCTTAGGGGCAGGGCAAGCTTTCTTT. It translates to CASSLGAGQAFF.

This clone was counted between two and nine times. This chain connects TRBV27 to TRBJ1-3; D is uncertain. This CDR3 comprises 14 residues. The V end was cut by 6 bases, the J end by 3 bases, with 12 bases between. Per the germline V gene, CDR1 is MNHEY and CDR2 is SMNVEV (reference sequence). Here the CDR3 DNA reads TGTGCCAGCAGCAAATCAGAGGGTGGAAACACCATATATTTT. It is translated as CASSKSEGGNTIYF.

The gene calls are TRBV7-9 and TRBJ1-5, with TRBD1 as a possible D gene (6 bases). The CDR3 length is 16 residues. Trimming pared 5 bases from V and 4 bases from J, leaving 18 bases between. The germline V gene encodes CDR1 SEHNR and CDR2 FQNEAQ (reference sequence). In DNA, the CDR3 is TGTGCCAGCAGCCCAATGGGATCAGGGGCGAATCAGCCCCAGCATTTT. Translated, it gives CASSPMGSGANQPQHF.

The CDR3 nucleotides read TGTGCCAGCAGTGCCCGGGACAGCCCTAATGAAAAACTGTTTTTT. Translation: CASSARDSPNEKLFF. The V gene is TRBV28, the J gene TRBJ1-4; 7 positions agree with TRBD1. Germline V gene lookup returns CDR1 MDHEN and CDR2 SYDVKM. There are 15 residues in the CDR3. V lost 5 bases to trimming and J lost 3 bases; unmatched junction nucleotides: 6.

The V call is TRBV4-1, the J call TRBJ2-1, with 8 bases fitting TRBD2. V gave up 4 bases and J gave up 4 bases; unmatched junction bases: 12. Germline CDR1 MGHRA, CDR2 YSYEKL. The CDR3 has 17 residues. The CDR3 is CASSLGTRGGAYNEQFF. The CDR3 nucleotides are TGCGCCAGCAGCCTCGGGACTAGGGGGGGGGCATACAATGAGCAGTTCTTC.

The chain carries TRBV15 and TRBJ2-5, with D uncertain. Trimming pared 0 bases from V and 4 bases from J, leaving 6 bases between. The CDR3 loop spans 13 amino acids. Germline values: CDR1 LNHNV, CDR2 YYDKDF (reference sequence). The CDR3 sequence is CATSRDPGETQYF. The DNA for the CDR3 is TGTGCCACCAGCAGAGACCCGGGAGAGACCCAGTACTTC.

The chain couples TRBV10-3 to TRBJ2-7; 10 bases are shared with TRBD1. With 2 bases clipped from V and 9 bases from J, the junction kept 13 bases outside the gene matches. The CDR3 runs to 16 residues. Germline V gives CDR1 ENHRY, CDR2 SYGVKD. CDR3 nucleotide sequence: TGTGCCATCAGTGAGCCCGGCGGGACAGGGGTTAGTGTGCAGTACTTC. Translation gives CAISEPGGTGVSVQYF.

V gene TRBV13 combines with J gene TRBJ2-7; D gene ambiguous. Germline assignment: CDR1 PRHDT and CDR2 FYEKMQ (reference sequence). V lost 5 bases to trimming and J lost 0 bases, with 8 bases between them. The CDR3 spans 13 residues. DNA for the CDR3: TGTGCCAGCAGCCGTCGGAGCTCCTACGAGCAGTACTTC. Protein product: CASSRRSSYEQYF. The whole variable domain, filled in from reference TRBV13 and TRBJ2-7, reads AAGVIQSPRHLIKEKRETATLKCYPIPRHDTVYWYQQGPGQDPQFLISFYEKMQSDKGSIPDRFSAQQFSDYHSELNMSSLELGDSALYFCASSRRSSYEQYFGPGTRLTVT.

V gene TRBV7-6 combines with J gene TRBJ2-2, with 12 bases matching TRBD2. Germline lookup yields CDR1 SGHVS and CDR2 FNYEAQ. V dropped 3 bases and J dropped 3; count of bases not matched to a gene: 14. This CDR3 spans 20 amino acids. The CDR3 is CASSFAASGRVYVDTGELFF. As DNA, the CDR3 is TGTGCCAGCAGCTTTGCGGCTAGCGGGAGGGTGTACGTAGACACCGGGGAGCTGTTTTTT. The full variable domain, completed using reference TRBV7-6 and TRBJ2-2, is GAGVSQSPRYKVTKRGQDVALRCDPISGHVSLYWYRQALGQGPEFLTYFNYEAQQDKSGLPNDRFSAERPEGSISTLTIQRTEQRDSAMYRCASSFAASGRVYVDTGELFFGEGSRLTVL.